The rows below give T cell receptor beta chains drawn from one sample of a study of cytomegalovirus exposure and HLA in healthy donors. Measured with immunoSEQ multiplex PCR; TCRdb has only the in-frame clones, and not every one. The sample has about 160,000 clones, roughly 95% seen once. The sequenced material came from PBMCs. The receptors were sampled from a woman aged 18-29 years in good health and CMV-seronegative. The CDR3 runs from the conserved cysteine through the conserved F or W. D genes are given only for firm matches. The size field is filled for only some rows; it gives once, few, many or a size class.

NA	TRBV2	14	TRBJ1-2	TRBD1	TGTGCCAGCAGTGAAGTTAGACAGGGGGAAGGCTACACCTTC	CASSEVRQGEGYTF
NA	TRBV7-2	18	TRBJ2-6	TRBD1	TGTGCCAGCAGTGATCCACGACAGGGCCTCTCTGGGGCCAACGTCCTGACTTTC	CASSDPRQGLSGANVLTF
once	TRBV19	13	TRBJ2-1	NA	TGTGCCAGTAGTGCTAGTTCCTACAATGAGCAGTTCTTC	CASSASSYNEQFF
NA	TRBV2	14	TRBJ1-1	TRBD1	TGTGCCAGCAGTGGACAGGGGGCGAACACTGAAGCTTTCTTT	CASSGQGANTEAFF
NA	TRBV2	14	TRBJ2-3	TRBD1	TGTGCCAGCAGGACAGGGGATCTACCAGATACGCAGTATTTT	CASRTGDLPDTQYF
NA	TRBV4-3	15	TRBJ2-2	TRBD1	TGCGCCAGCAGCCATGCGGACAGGGGGTCCGGGGAGCTGTTTTTT	CASSHADRGSGELFF
NA	TRBV9	15	TRBJ1-2	NA	TGTGCCAGCAGCGTATCAGACAGGACGGGAAATGGCTACACCTTC	CASSVSDRTGNGYTF
NA	TRBV27	17	TRBJ2-1	NA	TGTGCCAGCAGAACTCCGAAGGTCGGGGACTCCTACAATGAGCAGTTCTTC	CASRTPKVGDSYNEQFF
NA	TRBV7-2	12	TRBJ1-1	TRBD1	TGTGCCAGCAGCTTGTACAGGGGGGAAGCTTTCTTT	CASSLYRGEAFF
NA	TRBV7-9	18	TRBJ1-2	TRBD1	TGTGCCAGCAGCTCCACCGGGACAGGGCATCGTGGTAACTATGGCTACACCTTC	CASSSTGTGHRGNYGYTF
NA	TRBV2	16	TRBJ1-6	TRBD1	TGTGCCAGCAGCATCCACAGGGGATCAGATAATTCACCCCTCCACTTT	CASSIHRGSDNSPLHF
NA	TRBV15	13	TRBJ2-7	TRBD1	TGTGCCACCAGCGGGGACAGGGTAGACGAGCAGTACTTC	CATSGDRVDEQYF
NA	TRBV5-3	16	TRBJ2-3	TRBD2	TGTGCCAGAAGCCCCGGGGGGGGGTGGGACACAGATACGCAGTATTTT	CARSPGGGWDTDTQYF
NA	TRBV27	14	TRBJ2-7	TRBD2	TGTGCCAGCAGGGAGAGCGGGGAGGGCCGCGAGCAGTACTTC	CASRESGEGREQYF
NA	TRBV6-1	12	TRBJ1-1	TRBD1	TGTGCCAGCAGCCCTGTGGGACAGAAAGCTTTCTTT	CASSPVGQKAFF
NA	TRBV5-6	17	TRBJ2-7	NA	TGTGCCAGCAGCTTGGTCGGGAGCTTCGTCAGATCCTACGAGCAGTACTTC	CASSLVGSFVRSYEQYF
NA	TRBV6-6	13	TRBJ2-1	TRBD2	TGTGCCAGCAAAGGGACTAGCGGAGGGGAGCAGTTCTTC	CASKGTSGGEQFF
NA	TRBV5-4	14	TRBJ1-1	NA	TGTGCCAGCAGCTCGGGGGGTTCGAACACTGAAGCTTTCTTT	CASSSGGSNTEAFF
once	TRBV7-9	16	TRBJ1-6	NA	TGTGCCAGCAGCTTCCTCAGGCCTGGGCCTTATTCACCCCTCCACTTT	CASSFLRPGPYSPLHF
NA	TRBV7-2	15	TRBJ2-3	NA	TGTGCCAGCAGCCGCGCCGGGACTAGCACAGATACGCAGTATTTT	CASSRAGTSTDTQYF
NA	TRBV7-2	13	TRBJ2-7	TRBD2	TGTGCCAGCAGCTTTTCGGCGGGAGGCGAGCAGTACTTC	CASSFSAGGEQYF
NA	TRBV6-5	14	TRBJ1-1	NA	TGTGCCAGCAGTGGACAGCTAATGAACACTGAAGCTTTCTTT	CASSGQLMNTEAFF
NA	TRBV6-1	14	TRBJ1-4	NA	TGTGCCAGCAGGGCAGGGGCGGGTAATGAAAAACTGTTTTTT	CASRAGAGNEKLFF
NA	TRBV6-1	14	TRBJ1-2	NA	TGTGCCAGCAGCCCTCCGGGGTCCGACTATGGCTACACCTTC	CASSPPGSDYGYTF
NA	TRBV2	12	TRBJ1-2	NA	TGTGCCAGCAGTCCCCCCGGGGGTGGCTACACCTTC	CASSPPGGGYTF
once	TRBV19	15	TRBJ2-3	NA	TGTGCCAGTAGTATCCGGGGGATGTGGACAGATACGCAGTATTTT	CASSIRGMWTDTQYF
NA	TRBV7-9	14	TRBJ2-7	NA	TGTGCCAGCAGCCCTCGTGGGGCCCCCTACGAGCAGTACTTC	CASSPRGAPYEQYF
NA	TRBV4-3	15	TRBJ2-7	NA	TGCGCCAGCAGCCACGGGACATCTGACTCCTACGAGCAGTACTTC	CASSHGTSDSYEQYF
few	TRBV28	13	TRBJ2-7	NA	TGTGCCAGCAGCCCCGAGGGAGTGGACGAGCAGTACTTC	CASSPEGVDEQYF
NA	TRBV9	15	TRBJ2-1	NA	TGTGCCAGCAGCGTAACTAGCTATCAAGGGAATGAGCAGTTCTTC	CASSVTSYQGNEQFF
NA	TRBV30	15	TRBJ1-2	NA	TGTGCCTGGAGCGGGAAGCCCACAGGGAACTATGGCTACACCTTC	CAWSGKPTGNYGYTF
NA	TRBV10-1	17	TRBJ2-3	TRBD1	TGCGCCAGCAGTGAGTATAAAGACAGGGTGGCGGCAGATACGCAGTATTTT	CASSEYKDRVAADTQYF
NA	TRBV15	14	TRBJ1-6	TRBD1	TGTGCCACCAGCAGACAGGGGGGAAATTCACCCCTCCACTTT	CATSRQGGNSPLHF
NA	TRBV4-2	14	TRBJ2-3	NA	TGTGCCAGCAGCCAAGTTATAATGACAGATACGCAGTATTTT	CASSQVIMTDTQYF
NA	TRBV30	20	TRBJ2-1	TRBD2	TGTGCCTGGAGTGCACTTGGGACTAGCGGGGGACTAAGCTCCTACAATGAGCAGTTCTTC	CAWSALGTSGGLSSYNEQFF
NA	TRBV11-2	15	TRBJ1-1	TRBD1	TGTGCCAGCAGCGCGATGACAGGGTTTCGCACTGAAGCTTTCTTT	CASSAMTGFRTEAFF
NA	TRBV7-9	14	TRBJ1-2	NA	TGTGCCAGCAGCTTAAGTCGAGAGGAGGATGGCTACACCTTC	CASSLSREEDGYTF
NA	TRBV6-5	14	TRBJ1-2	TRBD1	TGTGCCAGCAGTTCGGGACAGCTTAACTATGGCTACACCTTC	CASSSGQLNYGYTF
NA	TRBV29-1	12	TRBJ1-1	NA	TGCAGCGTTGAAGTTAGCGGGACTGAAGCTTTCTTT	CSVEVSGTEAFF
NA	TRBV7-6	14	TRBJ1-3	NA	TGTGCCAGCAGCAAATCGAGCTCTGGAAACACCATATATTTT	CASSKSSSGNTIYF
once	TRBV27	14	TRBJ2-3	TRBD1	TGTGCCAGCCTGGGCCAGGGGGCAAGGGATACGCAGTATTTT	CASLGQGARDTQYF
NA	TRBV4-3	17	TRBJ2-3	TRBD2	TGCGCCAGCAGCCAAGACAAACTAGCGGGGGGCACAGATACGCAGTATTTT	CASSQDKLAGGTDTQYF
NA	TRBV10-1	19	TRBJ1-1	NA	TGCGCCAGCAGCTCCCTCCCGGATTCTAGGATATACATGAACACTGAAGCTTTCTTT	CASSSLPDSRIYMNTEAFF
NA	TRBV14	15	TRBJ2-7	NA	TGTGCCAGCAGCCAAGAAGCCGTCTACTCCTACGAGCAGTACTTC	CASSQEAVYSYEQYF
NA	TRBV7-9	13	TRBJ2-5	NA	TGTGCTTGGAGGGGAGCTCCCCAAGAGACCCAGTACTTC	CAWRGAPQETQYF
NA	TRBV18	13	TRBJ2-5	TRBD1	TGTGCCAGCTCGCAGGGACAGGGTGAGACCCAGTACTTC	CASSQGQGETQYF
once	TRBV9	14	TRBJ2-1	NA	TGTGCCAGCAGCGTAGATCCGGGATCGAGGGAGCAGTTCTTC	CASSVDPGSREQFF
NA	TRBV5-4	15	TRBJ2-5	TRBD2	TGTGCCAGCAGCCCTCGGGATAGCGGGGTAGTGACCCAGTACTTC	CASSPRDSGVVTQYF
NA	TRBV15	17	TRBJ1-2	TRBD1	TGTGCCACCAGCAGAGATAGGGGGGCAGGGGGACTCTACAAATCCACCTTC	CATSRDRGAGGLYKSTF
NA	TRBV7-9	15	TRBJ1-5	NA	TGTGCCAGCAGCTTTTGGTCAGGGAGCAATCAGCCCCAGCATTTT	CASSFWSGSNQPQHF
NA	TRBV5-1	15	TRBJ1-5	NA	TGCGCCAGCAGCCCCGGGGGGGCCGGCAATCAGCCCCAGCATTTT	CASSPGGAGNQPQHF
NA	TRBV6-1	15	TRBJ2-2	NA	TGTGCCAGCAGTGGTTGGGCGCAGAACACCGGGGAGCTGTTTTTT	CASSGWAQNTGELFF
NA	TRBV15	12	TRBJ2-2	NA	TGTGCCACCGAGGGGAACACCGGGGAGCTGTTTTTT	CATEGNTGELFF
NA	TRBV19	14	TRBJ2-7	TRBD1	TGTGCCAGTAGTGCACAGGGGATGTCCTACGAGCAGTACTTC	CASSAQGMSYEQYF
NA	TRBV19	17	TRBJ2-6	TRBD1	TGTGCCAGTAGTTTCTCAACAGGGGGCACTGGGGCCAACGTCCTGACTTTC	CASSFSTGGTGANVLTF